The 17 T cell receptor beta chains reported below all come from one sample, sequenced in a study of blood T cell repertoires in COVID-19. Profiling relied on immunoSEQ multiplex PCR, and the TCRdb table lists in-frame clones only, not all of them. The repertoire holds roughly 220,000 clones, 70% to 85% seen once, with approximately 16% in the top ten. The sample consisted of PBMCs or T cells enriched from blood (not recorded which). These TCRs come from a man aged 40-49 years who had recovered from COVID-19.

V and J are TRBV7-2 and TRBJ1-6; TRBD1 might be the D (6 bases). The CDR3 is 14 residues long. Germline V gives CDR1 SGHTA, CDR2 FQGNSA. V lost 4 bases to trimming and J lost 9 bases, with 13 bases between them. CDR3 bases: TGTGCCAGCAGCTCGGACAGAGGACGTTCACCCCTCCACTTT. Residues: CASSSDRGRSPLHF.

The gene calls are TRBV7-2 and TRBJ1-1; possibly TRBD1 for D (6 bases). CDR3 length: 14 amino acids. Germline V lookup: CDR1 SGHTA, CDR2 FQGNSA. V was pared by 3 bases and J by 3 bases, with 11 bases between. CDR3 DNA: TGTGCCAGCAGCTTTGCAGGGGCCTACACTGAAGCTTTCTTT. Its translation is CASSFAGAYTEAFF.

The chain recombines TRBV5-1 with TRBJ1-1; 8 bases match TRBD1. The CDR3 sequence is 13 residues long. Germline V gives CDR1 SGHRS, CDR2 YFSETQ. V gave up 4 bases and J gave up 5 bases; unmatched junction bases: 4. As DNA, the CDR3 is TGCGCCAGCAGCGGAGGACAGGGAACTGAAGCTTTCTTT. It codes for CASSGGQGTEAFF.

CDR3 nucleotide sequence: TGCGCCAGCAGCTTGGGTTTAAATCAGCCCCAGCATTTT. Translating it yields CASSLGLNQPQHF. This chain joins TRBV5-1 and TRBJ1-5; D is uncertain. In germline, CDR1 is SGHRS, CDR2 YFSETQ. This CDR3 spans 13 amino acids. V was shortened by 0 bases and J by 4 bases, with 5 bases between the two germline ends.

The chain recombines TRBV11-3 with TRBJ2-1, with D uncertain. This CDR3 contains 13 residues. The V and J ends lost 2 bases and 7 bases respectively, with 9 bases between them. The germline CDR1 and CDR2 sequences are SGHNT and YENEEA. In DNA, the CDR3 is TGTGCCAGCAGCTTAAGTCGAGGAAATGAGCAGTTCTTC. This gives the protein CASSLSRGNEQFF.

This clone was seen a handful of times. This chain connects TRBV11-2 to TRBJ1-3, with D perhaps TRBD1 (5 bases). CDR3 length: 14 residues. The V gene's germline CDR1 is SGHAT and CDR2 FQNNGV. V was trimmed by 5 bases and J by 3 bases, leaving 11 bases between them. CDR3 DNA: TGTGCCAGCAGCACGCGGGACCGTGGAAACACCATATATTTT. Protein product: CASSTRDRGNTIYF. Combining the CDR3 with reference TRBV11-2 and TRBJ1-3 gives the whole variable domain EAGVAQSPRYKIIEKRQSVAFWCNPISGHATLYWYQQILGQGPKLLIQFQNNGVVDDSQLPKDRFSAERLKGVDSTLKIQPAKLEDSAVYLCASSTRDRGNTIYFGEGSWLTVV.

The table lists this clone with a count of one. V is TRBV5-1 and J is TRBJ2-5; 13 bases fit TRBD2. Germline CDR1 reads SGHRS; CDR2 reads YFSETQ. The CDR3 consists of 15 residues. Germline trimming cut 7 bases from V and 1 base from J; bases unmatched to any gene: 4. The CDR3 DNA reads as TGCGCCAGCGCTGGACTAGCGGGGGCCCAAGAGACCCAGTACTTC. Its translation: CASAGLAGAQETQYF.

The chain combines TRBV7-2 with TRBJ1-2, with 9 bases lining up with TRBD1. The CDR3 is 13 residues long. Germline trimming cut 5 bases from V and 8 bases from J; bases unmatched to any gene: 6. Germline CDR1 and CDR2: SGHTA and FQGNSA. The CDR3 is CASSPDRGAGYTF. The DNA for the CDR3 is TGTGCCAGCAGCCCCGACAGGGGGGCGGGCTACACCTTC.

The CDR3 nucleotides read TGTGCCAGCAGCATCGACCAAGGGGTGGGTGAAAAACTGTTTTTT. Protein: CASSIDQGVGEKLFF. The chain employs TRBV5-6 and TRBJ1-4; D may be TRBD1 (5 bases). Trimming cost V 4 bases and J 7 bases, with 17 bases left between them. Germline V gene data show CDR1 as SGHDT and CDR2 as YYEEEE. The CDR3 sequence is 15 residues long.

This chain links TRBV28 with TRBJ2-7; the D gene is possibly TRBD1 (5 bases). CDR3 length equals 12 residues. Germline-derived CDR1 and CDR2 are MDHEN and SYDVKM. The CDR3 spells CKAQGQPYEQYF. The CDR3 nucleotides are TGTAAAGCCCAAGGACAACCCTACGAGCAGTACTTC.

J is TRBJ1-1 and V is TRBV5-1; TRBD1 is a possible D gene (6 bases). The CDR3 extends over 14 amino acids. Germline V gene data show CDR1 as SGHRS and CDR2 as YFSETQ. The V and J ends lost 3 bases and 3 bases respectively, with 12 bases between them. The CDR3 nucleotides are TGCGCCAGCAGCTCAAACAGGGCTGACACTGAAGCTTTCTTT. This translates into CASSSNRADTEAFF.

In DNA form, the CDR3 reads TGTGCCAGCAGCTTAGATCTTCCAGGGTTGAACACTGAAGCTTTCTTT. Translating it yields CASSLDLPGLNTEAFF. The chain couples TRBV7-9 to TRBJ1-1, with TRBD1 as a possible D gene (5 bases). Trimming took off 1 base at V and 0 bases at J, with 12 bases between the two ends. Germline CDR1 and CDR2: SEHNR and FQNEAQ (reference sequence). The CDR3 contains 16 residues. Using reference TRBV7-9 and TRBJ1-1 for the parts outside the CDR3, the full variable domain is DTGVSQNPRHKITKRGQNVTFRCDPISEHNRLYWYRQTLGQGPEFLTYFQNEAQLEKSRLLSDRFSAERPKGSFSTLEIQRTEQGDSAMYLCASSLDLPGLNTEAFFGQGTRLTVV.

Turning to this clone: Different DNA sequences within this sample yield the same CDR3. The chain joins TRBV11-3 to TRBJ2-1; D unresolved. Germline CDR1 and CDR2: SGHNT and YENEEA. Trimming stripped 1 base from V and 0 bases from J, with 4 bases between. CDR3 length equals 14 residues. CDR3 nucleotide sequence: TGTGCCAGCAGCTTAGGGAGCTCCTACAATGAGCAGTTCTTC. Protein: CASSLGSSYNEQFF.

This rearrangement joins TRBV3-1 (or the pseudogene TRBV3-2) to TRBJ1-4; D not resolved. This CDR3 is 14 amino acids long. Germline V gene data show CDR1 as LGHDT and CDR2 as YNNKEL (reference sequence). V was pared by 2 bases and J by 5 bases, with 9 bases between. CDR3 DNA sequence: TGTGCCAGCAGCCAATATGGGCCGAATGAAAAACTGTTTTTT. This sequence encodes CASSQYGPNEKLFF.

The chain uses TRBV18 and TRBJ1-5; D not certain. The germline CDR1 and CDR2 sequences are KGHSH and LQKENI. V was clipped by 3 bases and J by 6 bases, with 12 bases between them. This CDR3 contains 14 residues. The CDR3 loop reads CASSPERVGQPQHF. DNA for the CDR3: TGTGCCAGCTCACCTGAGAGGGTAGGTCAGCCCCAGCATTTT. Looking up the rest from reference TRBV18 and TRBJ1-5 gives the full variable domain: NAGVMQNPRHLVRRRGQEARLRCSPMKGHSHVYWYRQLPEEGLKFMVYLQKENIIDESGMPKERFSAEFPKEGPSILRIQQVVRGDSAAYFCASSPERVGQPQHFGDGTRLSIL.

The DNA for the CDR3 is TGTGCCAGCAGCTTTAGCGGGGGTGGTTCTACGCAGTATTTT. Protein product: CASSFSGGGSTQYF. The genes are TRBV3-1 (or the pseudogene TRBV3-2) and TRBJ2-3; 9 positions match TRBD2. Germline V lookup: CDR1 LGHDT, CDR2 YNNKEL (reference sequence). The length of the CDR3 is 14 residues. V was clipped by 5 bases and J by 8 bases; unmatched bases: 8.

V usage is TRBV18 and J usage is TRBJ1-2, with 10 bases identical to TRBD1. V lost 4 bases, J lost 2 bases, and 1 base stayed unmatched. Germline V gives CDR1 KGHSH, CDR2 LQKENI. The CDR3 consists of 14 residues. In nucleotides, the CDR3 is TGTGCCAGCTCACTGGGACAGGGGAACTATGGCTACACCTTC. It is translated as CASSLGQGNYGYTF.